The 10 T cell receptor beta chains below come from one sample, sequenced in a study of control samples from healthy donors and cancer patients. Some clones are missing from TCRdb's copy, which holds only in-frame ones; the method was immunoSEQ multiplex PCR. The sample lists under 200,000 clones, roughly 95% occurring once. The sequenced sample consisted of blood. Receptors were obtained from a woman younger than 45 in good health.

The chain is built from TRBV6-5 and TRBJ1-4, with D hard to call. The CDR3 length is 14 residues. V lost 5 bases, J lost 4 bases, and 11 bases lay in between. The germline V gene encodes CDR1 MNHEY and CDR2 SVGAGI. In DNA form, the CDR3 reads TGTGCCAGCAGTCCGGCCAGCTATAATGAAAAACTGTTTTTT. Translating gives CASSPASYNEKLFF.

The chain recombines TRBV11-3 with TRBJ2-1; possibly TRBD1 or TRBD2 for D (5 bases each). The germline V gene encodes CDR1 SGHNT and CDR2 YENEEA. The CDR3 loop spans 15 amino acids. The V gene lost 4 bases and the J gene lost 4 bases, with 14 bases spanning the gap. The CDR3 nucleotides read TGTGCCAGCAGCTCCGGGACGGAGAATTACAATGAGCAGTTCTTC. It translates to CASSSGTENYNEQFF. Together with reference TRBV11-3 and TRBJ2-1, the CDR3 gives the full variable domain: EAGVVQSPRYKIIEKKQPVAFWCNPISGHNTLYWYLQNLGQGPELLIRYENEEAVDDSQLPKDRFSAERLKGVDSTLKIQPAELGDSAVYLCASSSGTENYNEQFFGPGTRLTVL.

The gene calls are TRBV21-1 and TRBJ2-1; the table's D gene call, TRBD2, was not cross checked with the DNA. TRBV21-1 is noted as a pseudogene. The CDR3 has 15 amino acids. The CDR3, as DNA: TGTGCCATCGAACAGTGCGGGCTCTCCTACAATGAGCAGTTCTTC. Protein sequence: CAIEQCGLSYNEQFF.

The chain links TRBV18 to TRBJ2-2; 7 nucleotides line up with TRBD1. Germline V gene lookup returns CDR1 KGHSH and CDR2 LQKENI. The J segment lost 3 bases and the V segment lost 6 bases, leaving 7 bases of the junction unmatched. The CDR3 length is 15 residues. CDR3 residues: CASSPADRDTGELFF. DNA for the CDR3: TGTGCCAGCTCTCCCGCTGACAGGGACACCGGGGAGCTGTTTTTT.

DNA of the CDR3: TGCGCCAGCAGCTTGGTCTTCAGGGCAGCCTATGGCTACACCTTC. It translates to CASSLVFRAAYGYTF. The rearrangement links TRBV5-1 to TRBJ1-2; TRBD1 is a possible D gene (5 bases). V lost 0 bases, J lost 4 bases, and 13 bases lay in between. Germline CDR1 reads SGHRS; CDR2 reads YFSETQ. The CDR3 sequence is 15 residues long.

This chain links TRBV27 with TRBJ1-4; D unresolved. CDR3 length: 13 amino acids. Germline assignment: CDR1 MNHEY and CDR2 SMNVEV (reference sequence). Trimming took 6 bases from V and 8 from J, leaving 13 bases between them. CDR3 nucleotides: TGTGCCAGCAGACCCCTCGGCGACGAAAAACTGTTTTTT. Protein: CASRPLGDEKLFF.

V and J are TRBV7-9 and TRBJ2-1; D tentatively reads TRBD1 or TRBD2 (5 bases each). Germline V gene data show CDR1 as SEHNR and CDR2 as FQNEAQ (reference sequence). This CDR3 comprises 14 residues. Trimming shortened V by 5 bases and J by 4 bases, and 12 bases separated the two germline ends. The DNA of the CDR3 is TGTGCCAGCAGCGGGGACGGGCCTTACAATGAGCAGTTCTTC. Translation gives CASSGDGPYNEQFF.

The CDR3 nucleotides are TGTGCCAGCATTAGCTGGCAGACGGTAACTGAAGCTTTCTTT. It codes for CASISWQTVTEAFF. The rearrangement links TRBV2 to TRBJ1-1; D gene unclear. The CDR3 has 14 residues. With 7 bases removed from V and 5 bases from J, the gap between germline ends came to 17 bases. Germline CDR1 reads SNHLY; CDR2 reads FYNNEI.

This chain joins TRBV10-3 and TRBJ2-7; 7 bases are shared with TRBD1. Losses at the gene ends were 4 bases for V and 2 bases for J; bases not matched to a gene: 8. The CDR3 has 15 residues. Germline CDR1 ENHRY, CDR2 SYGVKD. CDR3 bases: TGTGCCATCAGTGGAATGGACAGGCAAACCTACGAGCAGTACTTC. Protein product: CAISGMDRQTYEQYF.

The rearrangement links TRBV9 to TRBJ2-5; D is perhaps TRBD1 (6 bases). The V end was cut by 3 bases, the J end by 1 base, with 16 bases between. Germline CDR1 reads SGDLS; CDR2 reads YYNGEE. The CDR3 sequence is 16 residues long. The CDR3 here is CASSAGTRGLQETQYF. The CDR3 DNA reads as TGTGCCAGCAGCGCCGGGACAAGGGGCCTCCAAGAGACCCAGTACTTC.